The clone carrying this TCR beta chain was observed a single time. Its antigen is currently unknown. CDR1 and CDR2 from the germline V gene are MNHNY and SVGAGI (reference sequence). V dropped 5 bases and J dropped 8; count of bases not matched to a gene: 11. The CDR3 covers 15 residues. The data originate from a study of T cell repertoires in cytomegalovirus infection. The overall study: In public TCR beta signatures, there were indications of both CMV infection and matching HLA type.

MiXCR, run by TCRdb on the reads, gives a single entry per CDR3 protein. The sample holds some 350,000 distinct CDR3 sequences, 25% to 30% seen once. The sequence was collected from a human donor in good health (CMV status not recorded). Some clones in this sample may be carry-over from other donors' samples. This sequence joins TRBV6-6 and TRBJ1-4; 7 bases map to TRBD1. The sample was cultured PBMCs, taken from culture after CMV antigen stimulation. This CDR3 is CASSPQTGSEEKLFF. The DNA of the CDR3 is TGTGCCAGCAGTCCTCAGACAGGGAGTGAGGAAAAACTGTTTTTT.